The text below deals with one T cell receptor (beta chain). One end of the junction does not line up with germline, which may come from a read error. Generated by immunoSEQ multiplex PCR, the TCRdb table keeps only in-frame clones and is missing some. The sample yields fewer than 50,000 clones, roughly 80% seen once. These data originate in a study of OX40 agonist ivuxolimab in advanced cancers. Looking at the study overall: Partial responses were achieved by three patients: one hepatocellular carcinoma, two cutaneous melanoma.

In germline, CDR1 is MDHEN, CDR2 SYDVKM. This CDR3 has 12 residues. Material: CD4+ or CD8+ T cells sorted from blood, obtained in a trial of the OX40 agonist ivuxolimab. This sequence originates from an adult with an advanced solid tumor such as melanoma, head and neck, liver or kidney cancer. The chain recombines TRBV28 with TRBJ2-7; D possibly matches TRBD1 or TRBD2 (5 bases each). The CDR3 region is CASSPGPSVPNF. The CDR3 coding sequence is TGTGCCAGCAGCCCGGGACCTAGTGTCCCGAACTTC.